This TCR beta chain was sequenced in a study of OX40 agonist ivuxolimab in advanced cancers. Study context: At 0.01 to 10 mg/kg, ivuxolimab was administered intravenously to patients every 2 weeks. Findings and limits, study-wide: Expanded clones were, on average, more numerous in CD8+ T cells than in CD4+. In the expanded peripheral T cells, antigen specificity was never determined.

V dropped 2 bases and J dropped 0 bases, with 10 bases sitting between them. The CDR3 runs 16 residues. CDR1 and CDR2 from the germline V gene are SGHAT and FQNNGV. Repertoires were generated with immunoSEQ multiplex PCR, while TCRdb's copy carries only in-frame clones and drops some. Of over 45,000 clones detected, around 84% appear once; the ten largest clones hold approximately 1%. This clone showed up just once. Antigen specificity is unknown. Sequences were derived from CD4+ or CD8+ T cells sorted from blood, sampled in a trial of the OX40 agonist ivuxolimab. The origin of this receptor is an adult with an advanced solid tumor such as melanoma, head and neck, liver or kidney cancer. This rearrangement joins TRBV11-2 to TRBJ1-4; unclear D gene. CDR3 sequence reads: CASSLSSAPTNEKLFF. The CDR3 bases are TGTGCCAGCAGCTTATCAAGCGCTCCAACTAATGAAAAACTGTTTTTT.